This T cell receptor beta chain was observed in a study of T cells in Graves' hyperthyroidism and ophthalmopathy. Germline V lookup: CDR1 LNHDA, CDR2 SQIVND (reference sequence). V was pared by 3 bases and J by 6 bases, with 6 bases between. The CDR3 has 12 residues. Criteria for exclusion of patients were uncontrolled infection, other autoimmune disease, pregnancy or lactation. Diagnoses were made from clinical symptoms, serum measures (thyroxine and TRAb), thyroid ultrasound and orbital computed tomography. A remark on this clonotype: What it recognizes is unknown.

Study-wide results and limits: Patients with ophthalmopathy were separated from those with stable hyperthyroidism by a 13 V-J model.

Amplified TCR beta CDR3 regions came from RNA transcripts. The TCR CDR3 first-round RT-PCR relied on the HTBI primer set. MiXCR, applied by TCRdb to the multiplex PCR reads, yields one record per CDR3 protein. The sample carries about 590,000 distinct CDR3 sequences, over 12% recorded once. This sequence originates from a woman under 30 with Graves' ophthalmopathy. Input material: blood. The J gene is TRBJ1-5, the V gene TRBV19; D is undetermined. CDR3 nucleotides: TGTGCCAGTAGTATTATGAGTCAGCCCCAGCATTTT. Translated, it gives CASSIMSQPQHF.